This T cell receptor (beta chain) is drawn from a study of cytomegalovirus exposure and HLA in healthy donors. Overall study results and limits: Clonal expansion was found to be greater in HLA-associated TCR beta chains than in equally common others in a later analysis.

Germline values: CDR1 LGHNA, CDR2 YNFKEQ. V lost 1 base to trimming and J lost 2 bases; unmatched junction nucleotides: 7. CDR3 size: 18 residues. A multiplex PCR was run with 60 Vbeta primers and 13 Jbeta primers. Original processing notes: Later, an analysis found 75 million to 100 million unique TCR beta chains, and about 10 million of these were shared. Using immunoSEQ multiplex PCR, the repertoire was profiled, and TCRdb retains in-frame clones only, with some absent. The V and J calls and the clone size are those of that table, but D and trimming were determined from the DNA. This repertoire shows roughly 170,000 clones, roughly 88% found once; its top ten account for more than 0.95%. Worth noting for this clone: Its antigen remains unknown.

The chain recombines TRBV4-2 with TRBJ2-3; 12 bases fit TRBD2. Sequenced input: PBMCs. This receptor was obtained from a girl aged 2-10 years in good health and CMV-seropositive. CDR3 nucleotide sequence: TGTGCCAGCAGCCAAGCGCTAGGACTAGCGGGAACCACAGATACGCAGTATTTT. It is translated as CASSQALGLAGTTDTQYF.